One and the same sample provided the 24 T cell receptor beta chains below, sequenced in a study of T-cell memory formation after mild COVID-19. Each CDR3 protein gets one entry after TCRdb re-called the 5' RACE reads with MiXCR. Here the sample spans approximately 270,000 distinct CDR3 sequences, 15% to 20% being singletons. The sequencing sample was made of PBMCs or a T cell subset sorted from them (not recorded which). These receptors originate from a man aged 18 to 29 who had mild COVID-19 (a few samples of this study predate the infection). Cell type and time point are not known.

This clonotype showed up just a few times. This sequence joins TRBV6-6 and TRBJ1-5, with D unresolved. The germline CDR1 and CDR2 sequences are MNHNY and SVGAGI (reference sequence). V was shortened by 5 bases and J by 0 bases, with 14 bases between the two germline ends. The CDR3 has 16 amino acids. In nucleotides, the CDR3 is TGTGCCAGCAGTCGAGGACGGCATCTTAGCAATCAGCCCCAGCATTTT. Amino acid sequence: CASSRGRHLSNQPQHF.

This clonotype came up a few times. J is TRBJ2-3 and V is TRBV15; D is possibly TRBD2 (6 bases). CDR3 size: 14 residues. V dropped 1 base and J dropped 3 bases, with 8 bases sitting between them. Germline V gene sequence: CDR1 LNHNV, CDR2 YYDKDF (reference sequence). CDR3 DNA sequence: TGTGCCACCAGCAGAGTGGCGGGGACAGATACGCAGTATTTT. Amino acids: CATSRVAGTDTQYF.

On this clonotype itself: A junction end diverges from the germline sequence, so it may reflect a read error. The chain employs TRBV18 and TRBJ1-1; D is unclear. CDR1 is KGHSH and CDR2 is LQKENI in the germline V gene. The CDR3 totals 14 residues. DNA of the CDR3: TGTGCCATCTCACCACTGTCTCTGAACACTGAAGCTTTCTTT. Translation: CAISPLSLNTEAFF.

The J gene is TRBJ1-2, the V gene TRBV20-1; D is uncertain. The CDR3 totals 12 residues. The ends were cut back, 0 bases at V and 6 bases at J, with 8 bases in the middle. Per germline, CDR1 DFQATT and CDR2 SNEGSKA (reference sequence). In DNA, the CDR3 is TGCAGTGCTAGAGATGACGGGAATGGCTACACCTTC. This translates into CSARDDGNGYTF.

V usage is TRBV7-8 and J usage is TRBJ2-1; the match to TRBD1 covers 10 bases. Unmatched junction bases numbered 3, after V lost 0 bases and J lost 7 bases. CDR3 length: 15 residues. The germline gives CDR1 SGHVS, CDR2 FQNEAQ. The CDR3 region is CASSLAPGQGNEQFF. Here the CDR3 DNA reads TGTGCCAGCAGCTTAGCGCCGGGACAGGGGAATGAGCAGTTCTTC. The full variable domain, in which reference TRBV7-8 and TRBJ2-1 provide the parts outside the CDR3, is GAGVSQSPRYKVAKRGQDVALRCDPISGHVSLFWYQQALGQGPEFLTYFQNEAQLDKSGLPSDRFFAERPEGSVSTLKIQRTQQEDSAVYLCASSLAPGQGNEQFFGPGTRLTVL.

The table lists this clonotype with a few counts. The V call is TRBV5-6, the J call TRBJ2-6; D is possibly TRBD1 or TRBD2 (5 bases each). Germline V lookup: CDR1 SGHDT, CDR2 YYEEEE. V dropped 2 bases and J dropped 0 bases, with 12 bases sitting between them. The CDR3 runs 17 residues. CDR3 amino acids: CASSFGTVNSGANVLTF. CDR3 DNA: TGTGCCAGCAGCTTTGGGACGGTAAACTCTGGGGCCAACGTCCTGACTTTC.

This rearrangement joins TRBV5-6 to TRBJ1-4; D remains ambiguous. This CDR3 region has 15 residues. V was pared by 2 bases and J by 10 bases, with 18 bases between. Germline V gives CDR1 SGHDT, CDR2 YYEEEE. CDR3 bases: TGTGCCAGCAGCTTAGACGGCTTAGGGTATGGAAAACTGTTTTTT. This encodes CASSLDGLGYGKLFF.

In its sample, this clonotype was seen a few times. This chain connects TRBV7-2 to TRBJ2-3, with TRBD1 identical over 8 bases. The germline V gene encodes CDR1 SGHTA and CDR2 FQGNSA. The CDR3 is made up of 17 amino acids. V lost 3 bases and J lost 1; bases outside the gene matches: 9. DNA of the CDR3: TGTGCCAGCAGCTTTCGCCCTCCGGGACAGGGCACAGATACGCAGTATTTT. Translated: CASSFRPPGQGTDTQYF.

This clonotype was seen repeatedly, ten times or more. This chain joins TRBV5-1 and TRBJ1-6; TRBD1 is a possible D gene (5 bases). V was trimmed by 0 bases and J by 4 bases, leaving 11 bases between them. The CDR3 is 16 amino acids. The germline V gene encodes CDR1 SGHRS and CDR2 YFSETQ. In DNA form, the CDR3 reads TGCGCCAGCAGCTTGGACCCGGGACGGTATAATTCACCCCTCCACTTT. This codes for CASSLDPGRYNSPLHF.

This clonotype was seen many times. The gene calls are TRBV6-5 and TRBJ1-2; the D gene is possibly TRBD1 (5 bases). V was shortened by 5 bases and J by 4 bases, with 11 bases between the two germline ends. The CDR3 consists of 13 residues. Germline V CDR1 and CDR2: MNHEY, SVGAGI. CDR3 DNA: TGTGCCAGCAGTAACGGGGGGACCTATGGCTACACCTTC. This sequence encodes CASSNGGTYGYTF.

This clonotype was counted only a few times. The chain employs TRBV20-1 and TRBJ2-3, with D perhaps given as TRBD1 or TRBD2 (5 bases each). Germline values: CDR1 DFQATT, CDR2 SNEGSKA (reference sequence). Trimming removed 1 base at V and 4 bases at J, with 15 bases between. There are 15 residues in the CDR3. The CDR3 nucleotides read TGCAGTGCTAGAGCCGGGACCGAAAATCCAGATACGCAGTATTTT. It codes for CSARAGTENPDTQYF.

This clonotype has at least ten counts. The rearrangement joins TRBV5-1 to TRBJ2-5; D is ambiguous. The ends were cut back, 4 bases at V and 2 bases at J, with 12 bases in the middle. This CDR3 is built from 14 residues. Germline lookup yields CDR1 SGHRS and CDR2 YFSETQ. The DNA of the CDR3 is TGCGCCAGCAGCACCGCAAGATCTCAAGAGACCCAGTACTTC. It encodes CASSTARSQETQYF.

The V call is TRBV7-2, the J call TRBJ2-1; the match to TRBD2 covers 11 bases. There are 15 residues in the CDR3. Germline-derived CDR1 and CDR2 are SGHTA and FQGNSA. V shed 10 bases, J shed 6 bases, and the junction held 11 bases outside the gene matches. The CDR3 DNA follows: TGTGCCACCCTATTAGTCGGGACTAGCGGCAATGAGCAGTTCTTC. Protein sequence: CATLLVGTSGNEQFF.

This clonotype was seen at least ten times. The CDR3 sequence: CASSPMGIGETQYF. CDR3 sequence (DNA): TGTGCCAGCAGTCCCATGGGGATCGGAGAGACCCAGTACTTC. The gene calls are TRBV12-3 or TRBV12-4 and TRBJ2-5; no definite D call. This CDR3 is built from 14 residues. With 5 bases removed from V and 4 bases from J, the gap between germline ends came to 14 bases.

The genes are TRBV5-1 and TRBJ2-3; D may be TRBD1 or TRBD2 (6 bases each). CDR3 length: 14 residues. The germline V gene has CDR1 SGHRS and CDR2 YFSETQ. Trimming took 4 bases from V and 5 from J, leaving 14 bases between them. DNA of the CDR3: TGCGCCAGCAGCCAAACGGGGGCTGGAGATACGCAGTATTTT. It encodes CASSQTGAGDTQYF.

This clonotype came up a few times. The rearrangement joins TRBV7-9 to TRBJ2-7, with TRBD2 identical over 8 bases. CDR1 is SEHNR and CDR2 is FQNEAQ in the germline V gene (reference sequence). V dropped 2 bases and J dropped 4; count of bases not matched to a gene: 10. CDR3 length: 16 amino acids. CDR3 in amino acids: CASSLSSGTSLYEQYF. The CDR3 DNA reads TGTGCCAGCAGCTTATCGTCCGGGACTAGTTTATACGAGCAGTACTTC.

In this sample, this clonotype turned up a few times. This chain joins TRBV6-2 or TRBV6-3 and TRBJ1-1; TRBD1 matches 8 bases. Germline V gene data show CDR1 as MNHEY and CDR2 as SVGEGT. V was pared by 6 bases and J by 3 bases, with 9 bases of the junction left unmatched. This CDR3 spans 15 amino acids. CDR3 in DNA: TGTGCCAGCAGCCGCCCCGGACAGGGAGACACTGAAGCTTTCTTT. Its protein product is CASSRPGQGDTEAFF.

J is TRBJ2-2 and V is TRBV4-1, with TRBD2 matching 8 bases. The germline CDR1 and CDR2 sequences are MGHRA and YSYEKL. V lost 0 bases to trimming and J lost 6 bases; unmatched junction nucleotides: 9. CDR3 length equals 17 residues. The CDR3 region is CASSQDSLAVEAGELFF. The DNA for the CDR3 is TGCGCCAGCAGCCAAGATTCACTAGCGGTGGAGGCCGGGGAGCTGTTTTTT.

This chain links TRBV20-1 with TRBJ2-1; TRBD1 agrees at 11 bases. This CDR3 region has 16 residues. V lost 6 bases and J lost 6; bases outside the gene matches: 13. Germline V gives CDR1 DFQATT, CDR2 SNEGSKA (reference sequence). The CDR3 here is CSATRYGQGASNEQFF. Written as DNA, the CDR3 is TGCAGTGCAACACGGTACGGACAGGGGGCTTCCAATGAGCAGTTCTTC.

The chain is built from TRBV7-7 and TRBJ2-5, with D hard to call. Trimming stripped 2 bases from V and 1 base from J, with 11 bases between. Germline CDR1 SSHAT, CDR2 FNYEAQ (reference sequence). The CDR3 sequence is 15 residues long. The CDR3 loop reads CASSLRGSFQETQYF. The CDR3, as DNA: TGTGCCAGCAGCTTAAGAGGCAGCTTCCAAGAGACCCAGTACTTC. The whole variable domain, filled in from reference TRBV7-7 and TRBJ2-5, reads GAGVSQSPRYKVTKRGQDVTLRCDPISSHATLYWYQQALGQGPEFLTYFNYEAQPDKSGLPSDRFSAERPEGSISTLTIQRTEQRDSAMYRCASSLRGSFQETQYFGPGTRLLVL.

CDR3 coding DNA: TGTGCCAGCAGCCCGGACAGGCCCAGGGATACGCAGTATTTT. It codes for CASSPDRPRDTQYF. The chain employs TRBV5-5 and TRBJ2-3; 7 bases are shared with TRBD1. This CDR3 region has 14 residues. V was pared by 4 bases and J by 6 bases, with 8 bases of the junction left unmatched. From germline, CDR1 is SGHKS and CDR2 YYEKEE (reference sequence).

The chain carries TRBV24-1 and TRBJ2-3; D call uncertain. CDR1 and CDR2 (germline): KGHDR, SFDVKD. The CDR3 is 16 residues long. Deletions cut 5 bases from V and 2 bases from J, with 16 bases between. The DNA of the CDR3 is TGTGCCACCAGTGCTCCTTGGGAAGGAAACACAGATACGCAGTATTTT. Protein sequence: CATSAPWEGNTDTQYF.

The rearrangement uses TRBV7-2 and TRBJ2-1, with a weak D call TRBD2 (5 bases). The CDR3 totals 13 residues. The V end lost 2 bases, the J end lost 7 bases, and 9 bases lay between the germline ends. The germline CDR1 and CDR2 sequences are SGHTA and FQGNSA. DNA for the CDR3: TGTGCCAGCAGCTTAAGCGGCAAGAATGAGCAGTTCTTC. It specifies CASSLSGKNEQFF.

The chain recombines TRBV7-2 with TRBJ1-5; the match to TRBD1 covers 7 bases. Unmatched junction bases numbered 3, after V lost 4 bases and J lost 6 bases. This CDR3 spans 13 amino acids. CDR1 is SGHTA, CDR2 FQGNSA, per germline. CDR3 sequence (DNA): TGTGCCAGCAGCTCTGGGACAGCTCAGCCCCAGCATTTT. This encodes CASSSGTAQPQHF.